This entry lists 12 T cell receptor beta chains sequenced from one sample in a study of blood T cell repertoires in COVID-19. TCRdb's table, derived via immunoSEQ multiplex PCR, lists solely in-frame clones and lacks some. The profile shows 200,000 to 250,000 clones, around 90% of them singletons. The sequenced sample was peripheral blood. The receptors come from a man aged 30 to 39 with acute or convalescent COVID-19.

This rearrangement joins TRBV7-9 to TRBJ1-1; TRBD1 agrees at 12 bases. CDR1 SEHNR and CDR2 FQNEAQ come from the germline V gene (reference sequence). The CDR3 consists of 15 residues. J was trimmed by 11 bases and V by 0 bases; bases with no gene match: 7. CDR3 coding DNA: TGTGCCAGCAGCTTAGCCGGGACAGGGGGCTTTGGGGCTTTCTTT. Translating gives CASSLAGTGGFGAFF.

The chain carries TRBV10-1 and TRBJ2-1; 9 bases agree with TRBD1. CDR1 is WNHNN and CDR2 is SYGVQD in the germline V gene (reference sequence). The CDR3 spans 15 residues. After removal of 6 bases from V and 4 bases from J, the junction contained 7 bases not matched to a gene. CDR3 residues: CASSPGQGRYNEQFF. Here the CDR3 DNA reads TGCGCCAGCAGCCCGGGACAGGGACGGTACAATGAGCAGTTCTTC.

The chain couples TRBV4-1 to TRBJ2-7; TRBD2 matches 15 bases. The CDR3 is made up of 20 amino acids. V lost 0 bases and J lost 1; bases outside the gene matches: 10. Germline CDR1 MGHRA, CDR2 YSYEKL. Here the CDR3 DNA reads TGCGCCAGCAGCCAAGAAACGGCAGGACTAGCGGGGGGGTTTTCCTACGAGCAGTACTTC. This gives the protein CASSQETAGLAGGFSYEQYF.

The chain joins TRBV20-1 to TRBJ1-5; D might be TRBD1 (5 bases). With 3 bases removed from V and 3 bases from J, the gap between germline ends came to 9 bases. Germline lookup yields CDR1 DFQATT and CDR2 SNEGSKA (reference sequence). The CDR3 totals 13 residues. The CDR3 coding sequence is TGCAGTGCTAGTGACAGTCACAATCAGCCCCAGCATTTT. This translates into CSASDSHNQPQHF.

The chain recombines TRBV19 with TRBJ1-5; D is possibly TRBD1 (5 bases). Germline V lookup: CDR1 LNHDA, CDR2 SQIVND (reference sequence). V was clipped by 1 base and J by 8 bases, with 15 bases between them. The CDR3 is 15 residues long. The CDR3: CASSIGREVYKPQHF. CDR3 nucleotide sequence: TGTGCCAGTAGTATAGGCAGGGAGGTGTATAAGCCCCAGCATTTT.

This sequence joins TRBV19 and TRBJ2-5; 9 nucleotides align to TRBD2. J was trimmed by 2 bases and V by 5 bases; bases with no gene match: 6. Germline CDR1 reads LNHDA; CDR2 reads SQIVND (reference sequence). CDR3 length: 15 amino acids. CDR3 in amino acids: CASSFAGGGQETQYF. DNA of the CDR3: TGTGCCAGTAGTTTCGCGGGAGGGGGGCAAGAGACCCAGTACTTC.

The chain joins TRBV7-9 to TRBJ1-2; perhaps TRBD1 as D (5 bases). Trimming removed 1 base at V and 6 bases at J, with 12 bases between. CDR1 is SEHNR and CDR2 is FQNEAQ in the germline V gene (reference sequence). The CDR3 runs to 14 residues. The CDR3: CASSLVVPRDGYTF. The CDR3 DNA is TGTGCCAGCAGCTTAGTGGTCCCCAGGGATGGCTACACCTTC.

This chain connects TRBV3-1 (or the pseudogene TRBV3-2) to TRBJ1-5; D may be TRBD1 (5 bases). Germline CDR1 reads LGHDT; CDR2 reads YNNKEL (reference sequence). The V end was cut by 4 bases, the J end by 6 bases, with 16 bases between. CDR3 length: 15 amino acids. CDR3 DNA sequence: TGTGCCAGCAGCCCAGAACCGGGACTCATTCAGCCCCAGCATTTT. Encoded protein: CASSPEPGLIQPQHF.

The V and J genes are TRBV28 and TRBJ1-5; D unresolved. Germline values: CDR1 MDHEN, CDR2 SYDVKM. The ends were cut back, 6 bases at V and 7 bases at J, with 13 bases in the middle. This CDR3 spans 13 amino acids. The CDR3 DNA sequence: TGTGCCAGCAGCCCCGAATTAGTGCAGCCCCAGCATTTT. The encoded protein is CASSPELVQPQHF.

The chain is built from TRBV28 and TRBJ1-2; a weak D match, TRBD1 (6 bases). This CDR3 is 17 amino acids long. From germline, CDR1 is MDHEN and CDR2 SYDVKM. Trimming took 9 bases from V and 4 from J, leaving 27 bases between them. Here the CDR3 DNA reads TGTGCCAGTAGAGATACATCACAGGGCCCGCAGGTCTATGGCTACACCTTC. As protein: CASRDTSQGPQVYGYTF.

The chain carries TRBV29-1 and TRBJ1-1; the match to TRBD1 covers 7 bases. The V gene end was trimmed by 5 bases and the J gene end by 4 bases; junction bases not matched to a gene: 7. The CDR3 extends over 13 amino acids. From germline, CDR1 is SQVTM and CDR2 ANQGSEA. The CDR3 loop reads CSVNRGGGTEAFF. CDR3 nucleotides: TGCAGCGTTAACAGGGGCGGCGGCACTGAAGCTTTCTTT.

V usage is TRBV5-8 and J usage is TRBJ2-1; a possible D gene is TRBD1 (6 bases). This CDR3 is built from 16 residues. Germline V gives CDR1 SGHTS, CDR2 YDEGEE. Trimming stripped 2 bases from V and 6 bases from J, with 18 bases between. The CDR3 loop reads CASSFLGQGPLNEQFF. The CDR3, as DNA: TGTGCCAGCAGCTTCCTGGGGCAGGGGCCTCTCAATGAGCAGTTCTTC.